This entry lists 10 T cell receptor beta chains sequenced from one sample in a study of shared clonotypes between healthy human individuals. Data came from immunoSEQ multiplex PCR; TCRdb stores just in-frame clones and leaves some out. The table records about 1 million clones, about 75% of them present only once. The sample comprised memory CD4+ T cells sorted from blood. Subset reported: CD45RA-negative fraction. The origin of the receptors is a man between 18 and 35 years old in good health.

The chain combines TRBV5-4 with TRBJ1-6; 10 positions agree with TRBD1. Trimming removed 4 bases from V and 9 bases from J; junction bases left unmatched: 7. The CDR3 is 15 residues long. Germline values: CDR1 SGHNT, CDR2 YYREEE (reference sequence). CDR3: CASSPAGTGASPLHF. The CDR3, as DNA: TGTGCCAGCAGCCCCGCCGGGACAGGGGCTTCACCCCTCCACTTT.

This clone was detected many times. Other DNA sequences in the sample encode the same CDR3. The chain recombines TRBV6-1 with TRBJ2-7; D unclear. V lost 6 bases and J 4 bases, leaving 7 bases between the germline ends. Germline CDR1 reads MNHNS; CDR2 reads SASEGT. The CDR3 is 11 residues long. This CDR3 is CASSDKYEQYF. The CDR3 DNA follows: TGTGCCAGCAGCGATAAGTACGAGCAGTACTTC.

V gene TRBV2 combines with J gene TRBJ2-7; D not certain. V lost 4 bases and J lost 4, with 11 bases in between. The CDR3 sequence is 13 residues long. Germline V gene data show CDR1 as SNHLY and CDR2 as FYNNEI. The DNA for the CDR3 is TGTGCCAGCAGTGCCCTTTTTGGTTACGAGCAGTACTTC. It yields the protein CASSALFGYEQYF.

The chain has TRBV6-6 and TRBJ2-1, with D possibly being TRBD2 (7 bases). CDR3 size: 13 residues. The germline V gene encodes CDR1 MNHNY and CDR2 SVGAGI (reference sequence). Trimming removed 7 bases from V and 7 bases from J, with 14 bases in between. The CDR3 sequence is CASTVSGTNEQFF. In DNA form, the CDR3 reads TGTGCCAGCACCGTCAGCGGGACAAATGAGCAGTTCTTC.

The chain combines TRBV4-3 with TRBJ1-5; a possible D gene is TRBD1 (6 bases). The length of the CDR3 is 16 residues. With 0 bases removed from V and 7 bases from J, the gap between germline ends came to 16 bases. Germline V lookup: CDR1 LGHNA, CDR2 YSLEER. This CDR3 reads CASSQEWGAQLQPQHF. CDR3 nucleotides: TGCGCCAGCAGCCAAGAGTGGGGGGCCCAATTGCAGCCCCAGCATTTT.

The chain employs TRBV5-6 and TRBJ2-1; tentatively, D is TRBD2 (6 bases). The CDR3 spans 16 residues. CDR1 and CDR2 from the germline V gene are SGHDT and YYEEEE. V lost 4 bases to trimming and J lost 0 bases, with 14 bases between them. The CDR3: CASSVRFGGSYNEQFF. The CDR3 DNA is TGTGCCAGCAGCGTACGCTTCGGGGGCTCCTACAATGAGCAGTTCTTC.

The chain combines TRBV14 with TRBJ1-1; a possible D gene is TRBD1 (5 bases). V lost 2 bases, J lost 3 bases, and 13 bases lay in between. Germline CDR1 reads SGHDN; CDR2 reads FVKESK. The CDR3 runs to 15 residues. CDR3 residues: CASSQPSKGDTEAFF. In DNA form, the CDR3 reads TGTGCCAGCAGCCAACCCTCAAAAGGGGACACTGAAGCTTTCTTT.

The chain uses TRBV6-1 and TRBJ2-5; D gene ambiguous. The CDR3 is 15 amino acids. The germline V and J ends were trimmed by 1 base and 2 bases, with 11 bases remaining between them. CDR1 is MNHNS and CDR2 is SASEGT in the germline V gene. CDR3: CASSEGTAAQETQYF. The CDR3 coding sequence is TGTGCCAGCAGTGAAGGCACGGCGGCACAAGAGACCCAGTACTTC.

The chain employs TRBV18 and TRBJ1-4; no definite D call. V dropped 1 base and J dropped 0 bases, with 12 bases sitting between them. Per the germline V gene, CDR1 is KGHSH and CDR2 is LQKENI. CDR3 size: 17 residues. This CDR3 is CASSPRGTSSTNEKLFF. The DNA for the CDR3 is TGTGCCAGCTCACCACGGGGAACTTCCTCAACTAATGAAAAACTGTTTTTT.

The chain has TRBV7-9 and TRBJ1-5; D unresolved. Trimming shortened V by 3 bases and J by 9 bases, and 9 bases separated the two germline ends. Germline V gene data show CDR1 as SEHNR and CDR2 as FQNEAQ (reference sequence). The CDR3 sequence is 12 residues long. This CDR3 reads CASSLDRGPQHF. The DNA for the CDR3 is TGTGCCAGCAGCTTGGACCGGGGGCCCCAGCATTTT.